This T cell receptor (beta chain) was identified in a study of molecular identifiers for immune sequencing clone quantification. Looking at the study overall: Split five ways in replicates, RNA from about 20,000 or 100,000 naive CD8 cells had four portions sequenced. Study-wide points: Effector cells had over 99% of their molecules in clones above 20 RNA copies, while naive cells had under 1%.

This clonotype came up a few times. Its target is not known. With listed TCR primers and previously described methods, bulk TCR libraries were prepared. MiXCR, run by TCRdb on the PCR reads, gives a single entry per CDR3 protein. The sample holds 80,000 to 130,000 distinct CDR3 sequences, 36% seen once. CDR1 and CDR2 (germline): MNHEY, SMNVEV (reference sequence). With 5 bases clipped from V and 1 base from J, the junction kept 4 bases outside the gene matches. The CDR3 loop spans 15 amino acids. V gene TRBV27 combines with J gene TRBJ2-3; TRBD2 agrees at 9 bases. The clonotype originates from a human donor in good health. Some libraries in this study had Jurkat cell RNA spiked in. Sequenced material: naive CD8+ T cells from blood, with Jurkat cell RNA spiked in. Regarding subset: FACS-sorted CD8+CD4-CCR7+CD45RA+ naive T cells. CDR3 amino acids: CASSVLAGRTDTQYF. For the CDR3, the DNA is TGTGCCAGCAGTGTACTAGCGGGCCGCACAGATACGCAGTATTTT.